This TCR beta chain was observed in a study of early T cells in non-severe SARS-CoV-2 infection. Overall study context: With bulk RNA from unsorted whole blood as input, sequencing yielded unpaired chains.

Study results and limitations: VDJdb matching favored anti-spike CD8 responses, missing private and CD4 specificities.

The library protocol tagged individual cDNA molecules with unique molecular identifiers. TCRdb passed the 5' RACE reads through MiXCR, listing each CDR3 protein once. The table lists 45,000 to 60,000 distinct CDR3 sequences, roughly a tenth of them singletons. This clonotype was seen a handful of times. Its antigen is unknown. The CDR3 is 14 residues long. V was shortened by 1 base and J by 4 bases, with 10 bases between the two germline ends. Material for sequencing was whole blood. This receptor was identified in an adult who was a healthcare worker with PCR-confirmed SARS-CoV-2 infection or an uninfected control (not recorded which). The rearrangement links TRBV12-3 or TRBV12-4 to TRBJ1-2; possible D gene TRBD1, 6 bases. This chain's CDR3 is CASSLGVTGYGYTF. DNA for the CDR3: TGTGCCAGCAGTTTAGGGGTGACAGGCTATGGCTACACCTTC.